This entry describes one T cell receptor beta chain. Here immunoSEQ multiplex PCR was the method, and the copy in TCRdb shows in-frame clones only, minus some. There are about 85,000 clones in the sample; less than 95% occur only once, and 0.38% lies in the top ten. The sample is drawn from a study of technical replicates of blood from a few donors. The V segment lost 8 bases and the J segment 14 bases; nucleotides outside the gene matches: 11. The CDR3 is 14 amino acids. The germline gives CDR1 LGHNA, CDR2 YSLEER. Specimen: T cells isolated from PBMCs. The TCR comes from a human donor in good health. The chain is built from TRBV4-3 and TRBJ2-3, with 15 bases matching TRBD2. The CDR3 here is CASGKGLAGGGVYF. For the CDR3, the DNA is TGCGCCAGCGGAAAAGGACTAGCGGGAGGGGGCGTGTATTTT.